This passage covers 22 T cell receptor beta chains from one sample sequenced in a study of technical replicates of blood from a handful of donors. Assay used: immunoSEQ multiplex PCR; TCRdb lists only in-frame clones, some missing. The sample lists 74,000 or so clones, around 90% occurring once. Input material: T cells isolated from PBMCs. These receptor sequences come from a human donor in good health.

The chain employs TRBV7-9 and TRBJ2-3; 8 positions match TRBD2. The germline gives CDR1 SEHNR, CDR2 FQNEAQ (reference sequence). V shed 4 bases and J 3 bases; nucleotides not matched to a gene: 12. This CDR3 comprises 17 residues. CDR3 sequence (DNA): TGTGCCAGCAGCTCGGGAGCGGGGGCGGGGGTTACAGATACGCAGTATTTT. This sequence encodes CASSSGAGAGVTDTQYF.

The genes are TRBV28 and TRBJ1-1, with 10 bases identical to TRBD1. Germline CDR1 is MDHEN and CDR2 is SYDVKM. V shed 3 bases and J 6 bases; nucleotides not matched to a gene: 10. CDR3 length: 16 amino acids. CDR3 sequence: CASSLGQGQNLAEAFF. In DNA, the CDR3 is TGTGCCAGCAGTTTGGGACAGGGGCAAAATCTTGCTGAAGCTTTCTTT. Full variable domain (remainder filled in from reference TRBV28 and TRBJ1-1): DVKVTQSSRYLVKRTGEKVFLECVQDMDHENMFWYRQDPGLGLRLIYFSYDVKMKEKGDIPEGYSVSREKKERFSLILESASTNQTSMYLCASSLGQGQNLAEAFFGQGTRLTVV.

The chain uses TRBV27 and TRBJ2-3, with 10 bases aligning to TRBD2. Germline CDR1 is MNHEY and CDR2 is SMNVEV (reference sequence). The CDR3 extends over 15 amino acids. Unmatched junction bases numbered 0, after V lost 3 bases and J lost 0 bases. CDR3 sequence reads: CASSLTSGSTDTQYF. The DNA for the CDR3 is TGTGCCAGCAGTTTGACTAGCGGGAGCACAGATACGCAGTATTTT.

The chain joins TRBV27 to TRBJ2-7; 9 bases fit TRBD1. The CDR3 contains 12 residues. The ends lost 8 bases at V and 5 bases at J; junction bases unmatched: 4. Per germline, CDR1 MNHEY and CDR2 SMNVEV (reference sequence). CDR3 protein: CASGDRVNEQYF. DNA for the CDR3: TGTGCCAGCGGGGACAGGGTTAACGAGCAGTACTTC.

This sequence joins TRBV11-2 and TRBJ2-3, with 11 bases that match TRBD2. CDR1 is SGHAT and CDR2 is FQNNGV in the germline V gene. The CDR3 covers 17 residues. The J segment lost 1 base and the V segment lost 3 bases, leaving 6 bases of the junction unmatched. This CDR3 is CASSFFLAGGRTDTQYF. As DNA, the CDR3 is TGTGCCAGCAGCTTCTTTCTAGCGGGAGGCCGCACAGATACGCAGTATTTT.

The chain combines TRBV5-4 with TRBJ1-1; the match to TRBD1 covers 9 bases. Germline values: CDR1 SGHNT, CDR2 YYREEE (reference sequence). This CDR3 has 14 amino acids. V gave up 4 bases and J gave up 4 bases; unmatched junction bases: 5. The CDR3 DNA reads TGTGCCAGCAGCCGTACAGGGGGCGCCACTGAAGCTTTCTTT. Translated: CASSRTGGATEAFF. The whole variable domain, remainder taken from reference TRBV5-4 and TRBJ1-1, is ETGVTQSPTHLIKTRGQQVTLRCSSQSGHNTVSWYQQALGQGPQFIFQYYREEENGRGNFPPRFSGLQFPNYSSELNVNALELDDSALYLCASSRTGGATEAFFGQGTRLTVV.

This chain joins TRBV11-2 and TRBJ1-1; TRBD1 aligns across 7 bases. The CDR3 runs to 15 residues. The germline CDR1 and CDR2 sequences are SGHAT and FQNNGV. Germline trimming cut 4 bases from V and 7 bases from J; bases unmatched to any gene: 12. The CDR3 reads CASSSGGWDPLEAFF. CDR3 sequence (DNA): TGTGCCAGCAGCTCAGGGGGTTGGGACCCACTTGAAGCTTTCTTT. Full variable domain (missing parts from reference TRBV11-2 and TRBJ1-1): EAGVAQSPRYKIIEKRQSVAFWCNPISGHATLYWYQQILGQGPKLLIQFQNNGVVDDSQLPKDRFSAERLKGVDSTLKIQPAKLEDSAVYLCASSSGGWDPLEAFFGQGTRLTVV.

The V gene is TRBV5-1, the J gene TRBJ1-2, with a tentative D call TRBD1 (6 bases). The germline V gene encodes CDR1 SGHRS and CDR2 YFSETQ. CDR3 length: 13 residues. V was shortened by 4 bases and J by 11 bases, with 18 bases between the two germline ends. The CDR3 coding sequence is TGCGCCAGCAGCCAGACAGGCAGCCTAGGATACACCTTC. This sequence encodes CASSQTGSLGYTF.

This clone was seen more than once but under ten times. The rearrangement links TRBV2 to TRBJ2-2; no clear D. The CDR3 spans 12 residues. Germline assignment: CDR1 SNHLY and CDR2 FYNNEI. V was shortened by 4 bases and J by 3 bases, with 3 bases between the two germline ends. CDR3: CASSGDTGELFF. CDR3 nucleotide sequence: TGTGCCAGCAGTGGAGACACCGGGGAGCTGTTTTTT.

The CDR3 loop reads CASSLTSGSSYEQYF. The CDR3 DNA sequence: TGTGCCAGCAGCTTGACTAGCGGGAGCTCCTACGAGCAGTACTTC. This sequence joins TRBV5-4 and TRBJ2-7, with 11 bases that match TRBD2. The CDR3 totals 15 residues. Germline-derived CDR1 and CDR2 are SGHNT and YYREEE (reference sequence). Trimming at V came to 1 base and at J to 0 bases, leaving 0 bases not matched to a gene.

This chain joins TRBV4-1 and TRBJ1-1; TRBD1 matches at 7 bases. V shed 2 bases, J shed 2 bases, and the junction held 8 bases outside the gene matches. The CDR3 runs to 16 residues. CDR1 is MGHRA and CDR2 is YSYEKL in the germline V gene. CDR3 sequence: CASSQPMDRRNTEAFF. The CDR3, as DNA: TGCGCCAGCAGCCAACCGATGGACAGGAGAAACACTGAAGCTTTCTTT.

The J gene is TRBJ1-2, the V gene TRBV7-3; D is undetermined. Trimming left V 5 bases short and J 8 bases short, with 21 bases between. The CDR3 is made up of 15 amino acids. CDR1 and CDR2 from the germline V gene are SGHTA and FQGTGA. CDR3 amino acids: CASSQSREGSGGYTF. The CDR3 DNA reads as TGTGCCAGCAGCCAATCACGGGAAGGGTCTGGAGGCTACACCTTC.

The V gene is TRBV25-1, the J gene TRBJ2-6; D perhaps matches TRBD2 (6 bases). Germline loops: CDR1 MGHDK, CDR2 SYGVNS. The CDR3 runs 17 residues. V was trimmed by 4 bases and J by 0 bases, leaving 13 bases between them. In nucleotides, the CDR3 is TGTGCCAGCAGTGGGGACTTCCATCGCTCTGGGGCCAACGTCCTGACTTTC. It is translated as CASSGDFHRSGANVLTF. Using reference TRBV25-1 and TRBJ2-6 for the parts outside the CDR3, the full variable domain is EADIYQTPRYLVIGTGKKITLECSQTMGHDKMYWYQQDPGMELHLIHYSYGVNSTEKGDLSSESTVSRIRTEHFPLTLESARPSHTSQYLCASSGDFHRSGANVLTFGAGSRLTVL.

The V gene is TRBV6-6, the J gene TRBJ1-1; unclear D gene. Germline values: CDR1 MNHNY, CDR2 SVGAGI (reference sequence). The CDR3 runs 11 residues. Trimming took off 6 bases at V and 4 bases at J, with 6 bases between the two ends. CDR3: CASSHGTEAFF. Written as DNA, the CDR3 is TGTGCCAGCAGCCACGGCACTGAAGCTTTCTTT.

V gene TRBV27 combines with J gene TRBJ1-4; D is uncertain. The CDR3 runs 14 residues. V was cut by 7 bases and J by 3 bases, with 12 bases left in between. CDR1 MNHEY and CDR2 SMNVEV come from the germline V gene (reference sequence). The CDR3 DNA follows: TGTGCCAGCAAGGGCAGGACTCCTAATGAAAAACTGTTTTTT. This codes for CASKGRTPNEKLFF. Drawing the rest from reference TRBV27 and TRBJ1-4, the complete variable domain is EAQVTQNPRYLITVTGKKLTVTCSQNMNHEYMSWYRQDPGLGLRQIYYSMNVEVTDKGDVPEGYKVSRKEKRNFPLILESPSPNQTSLYFCASKGRTPNEKLFFGSGTQLSVL.

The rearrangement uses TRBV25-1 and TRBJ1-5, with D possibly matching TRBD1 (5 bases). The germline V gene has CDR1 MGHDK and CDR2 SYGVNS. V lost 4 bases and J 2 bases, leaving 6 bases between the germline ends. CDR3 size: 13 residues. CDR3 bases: TGTGCCAGCAGTGTAGGGGGCAATCAGCCCCAGCATTTT. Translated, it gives CASSVGGNQPQHF.

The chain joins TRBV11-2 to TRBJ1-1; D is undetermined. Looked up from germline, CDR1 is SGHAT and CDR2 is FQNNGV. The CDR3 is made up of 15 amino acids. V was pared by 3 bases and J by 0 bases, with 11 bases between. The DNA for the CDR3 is TGTGCCAGCAGCTTCGCCTTAGTAATGAACACTGAAGCTTTCTTT. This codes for CASSFALVMNTEAFF.

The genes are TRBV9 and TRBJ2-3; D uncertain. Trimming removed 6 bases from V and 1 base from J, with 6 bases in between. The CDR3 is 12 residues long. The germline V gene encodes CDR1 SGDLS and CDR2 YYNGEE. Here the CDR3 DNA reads TGTGCCAGCAAAGGAGGCACAGATACGCAGTATTTT. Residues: CASKGGTDTQYF. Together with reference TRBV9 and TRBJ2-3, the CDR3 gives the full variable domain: DSGVTQTPKHLITATGQRVTLRCSPRSGDLSVYWYQQSLDQGLQFLIQYYNGEERAKGNILERFSAQQFPDLHSELNLSSLELGDSALYFCASKGGTDTQYFGPGTRLTVL.

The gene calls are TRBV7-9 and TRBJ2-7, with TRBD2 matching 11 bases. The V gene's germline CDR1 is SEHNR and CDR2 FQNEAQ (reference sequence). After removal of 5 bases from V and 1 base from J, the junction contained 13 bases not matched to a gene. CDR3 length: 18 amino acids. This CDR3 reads CASSRGLAGIQGSYEQYF. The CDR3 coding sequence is TGTGCCAGCAGCAGAGGACTAGCGGGTATCCAAGGTTCCTACGAGCAGTACTTC. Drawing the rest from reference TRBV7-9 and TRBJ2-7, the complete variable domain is DTGVSQNPRHKITKRGQNVTFRCDPISEHNRLYWYRQTLGQGPEFLTYFQNEAQLEKSRLLSDRFSAERPKGSFSTLEIQRTEQGDSAMYLCASSRGLAGIQGSYEQYFGPGTRLTVT.

This CDR3 reads CASSLGMDSPYEQYF. The CDR3 nucleotides read TGTGCCAGCAGCTTAGGTATGGATAGCCCCTACGAGCAGTACTTC. The genes are TRBV11-3 and TRBJ2-7; D call uncertain. In germline, CDR1 is SGHNT, CDR2 YENEEA. V gave up 1 base and J gave up 2 bases, with 12 bases separating them. The CDR3 length is 15 residues. The full variable domain, in which reference TRBV11-3 and TRBJ2-7 provide the parts outside the CDR3, is EAGVVQSPRYKIIEKKQPVAFWCNPISGHNTLYWYLQNLGQGPELLIRYENEEAVDDSQLPKDRFSAERLKGVDSTLKIQPAELGDSAVYLCASSLGMDSPYEQYFGPGTRLTVT.

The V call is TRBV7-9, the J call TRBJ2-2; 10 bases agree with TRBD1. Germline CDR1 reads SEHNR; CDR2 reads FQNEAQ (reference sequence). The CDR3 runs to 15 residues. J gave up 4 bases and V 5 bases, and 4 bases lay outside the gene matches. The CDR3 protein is CASSPTGGPTGELFF. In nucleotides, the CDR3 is TGTGCCAGCAGCCCGACAGGGGGCCCCACCGGGGAGCTGTTTTTT.

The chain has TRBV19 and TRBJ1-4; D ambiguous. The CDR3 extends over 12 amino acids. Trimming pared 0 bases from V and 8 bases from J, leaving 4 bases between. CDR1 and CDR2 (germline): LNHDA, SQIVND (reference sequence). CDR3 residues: CASSIDIEKLFF. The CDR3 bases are TGTGCCAGTAGTATAGACATCGAAAAACTGTTTTTT.